A single sample gave rise to the 30 T cell receptor beta chains below, sequenced in a study of CD8 T cells in ankylosing spondylitis. Regarding the study as a whole: Typical of ankylosing spondylitis blood, it appeared, was a TCR beta motif of about eight highly homologous variants.

No antigen has been assigned to these receptors. TCRdb re-called the 5' RACE reads with MiXCR, one entry per CDR3 protein. The sample shows hundreds of thousands of distinct CDR3 sequences, 17% of them seen only once. Sequenced input: blood, either unsorted or a sorted T cell fraction (not recorded which). Every receptor here comes from a male donor with ankylosing spondylitis.

The chain is built from TRBV5-1 and TRBJ2-7; 8 nucleotides align to TRBD2. The germline V gene has CDR1 SGHRS and CDR2 YFSETQ. CDR3 size: 14 residues. Trimming cost V 6 bases and J 9 bases; bases outside gene matches: 14. The CDR3 spells CASNSGRVSDGQYF. The CDR3, as DNA: TGCGCCAGCAACAGCGGGAGAGTCAGCGACGGGCAGTACTTC.

This rearrangement joins TRBV6-1 to TRBJ2-2, with D possibly TRBD1 on 6 matching bases. Looked up from germline, CDR1 is MNHNS and CDR2 is SASEGT. Between the trimmed V and J ends, which lost 4 bases and 2 bases, there was a span of 14 bases. The CDR3 is made up of 16 amino acids. The CDR3 protein is CASSGGGGLNTGELFF. CDR3 sequence (DNA): TGTGCCAGCAGTGGGGGTGGGGGCCTTAACACCGGGGAGCTGTTTTTT.

In its sample, this clonotype was seen a few times. This sequence joins TRBV20-1 and TRBJ1-1; D is perhaps TRBD1 (5 bases). The V end was cut by 3 bases, the J end by 0 bases, with 11 bases between. This CDR3 comprises 14 residues. Germline CDR1 and CDR2: DFQATT and SNEGSKA (reference sequence). The CDR3 DNA reads as TGCAGTGCTAGGAGGGACCGGTTGAACACTGAAGCTTTCTTT. Amino acids: CSARRDRLNTEAFF.

J is TRBJ1-5 and V is TRBV2, with 9 bases lining up with TRBD1. Germline V gives CDR1 SNHLY, CDR2 FYNNEI. The CDR3 is 14 amino acids. The trim removed 8 bases at V and 4 bases at J, leaving 6 bases unmatched. The CDR3 region has the DNA TGTGCCAGCCGACAGGGGGGAGGGAATCAGCCCCAGCATTTT. Its translation is CASRQGGGNQPQHF.

The chain couples TRBV30 to TRBJ1-2, with D tentatively TRBD1 (5 bases). With 2 bases removed from V and 8 bases from J, the gap between germline ends came to 9 bases. Germline CDR1 is GTSNPN and CDR2 is SVGIG (reference sequence). This CDR3 has 11 amino acids. CDR3 DNA sequence: TGTGCCTGGAGTTGGGAGGGGGGCTACACCTTC. Translation: CAWSWEGGYTF.

In its sample, this clonotype was seen a few times. The chain carries TRBV12-3 or TRBV12-4 and TRBJ2-3, with D possibly TRBD2 on 6 matching bases. The CDR3 has 14 residues. V lost 7 bases, J lost 2 bases, and 13 bases lay in between. The CDR3 nucleotides read TGTGCCAGCAACGCACGGACTAACACAGATACGCAGTATTTT. This sequence encodes CASNARTNTDTQYF.

The table lists this clonotype with a few counts. The rearrangement joins TRBV5-1 to TRBJ2-7; 11 nucleotides match TRBD2. This CDR3 is 16 amino acids long. Germline trimming cut 0 bases from V and 5 bases from J; bases unmatched to any gene: 7. Germline V gene sequence: CDR1 SGHRS, CDR2 YFSETQ. CDR3 DNA: TGCGCCAGCAGCTTGGCGAGTACTAGCGGGAGTGACGAGCAGTACTTC. As protein: CASSLASTSGSDEQYF.

The chain links TRBV7-7 to TRBJ2-2, with 12 bases lining up with TRBD1. The CDR3 covers 16 residues. CDR1 and CDR2 from the germline V gene are SSHAT and FNYEAQ (reference sequence). The CDR3 sequence is CAIPGTGGKNTGELFF. CDR3 nucleotides: TGTGCTATCCCCGGGACAGGGGGCAAAAACACCGGGGAGCTGTTTTTT.

This chain links TRBV10-3 with TRBJ1-2; D not certain. Germline CDR1 is ENHRY and CDR2 is SYGVKD. V dropped 5 bases and J dropped 3 bases, with 10 bases sitting between them. The CDR3 extends over 13 amino acids. This chain's CDR3 is CAISSGPDYGYTF. Here the CDR3 DNA reads TGTGCCATCAGTTCCGGGCCCGACTATGGCTACACCTTC.

CDR3 loop: CASSWRGRSTEAFF. The CDR3 DNA is TGTGCCAGCAGTTGGCGGGGGCGGAGCACTGAAGCTTTCTTT. The V gene is TRBV27, the J gene TRBJ1-1; D perhaps matches TRBD1 (6 bases). V lost 4 bases and J 4 bases, leaving 13 bases between the germline ends. Germline CDR1 and CDR2: MNHEY and SMNVEV (reference sequence). The CDR3 is made up of 14 amino acids.

V and J are TRBV11-2 and TRBJ2-1; 12 bases map to TRBD2. Losses at the gene ends were 5 bases for V and 5 bases for J; bases not matched to a gene: 7. Germline-derived CDR1 and CDR2 are SGHAT and FQNNGV. The CDR3 length is 16 residues. CDR3 nucleotides: TGTGCCAGCAGCCTTATTCTAGCGGGAGGGAACAATGAGCAGTTCTTC. It codes for CASSLILAGGNNEQFF.

The rearrangement links TRBV3-1 to TRBJ2-7; D gene unclear. The CDR3 is 13 residues long. Per the germline V gene, CDR1 is LGHDT and CDR2 is YNNKEL (reference sequence). V was shortened by 5 bases and J by 3 bases, with 11 bases between the two germline ends. Here the CDR3 reads CASSYRVDYEQYF. For the CDR3, the DNA is TGTGCCAGCAGCTACCGGGTCGACTACGAGCAGTACTTC.

This clonotype came up a few times. The chain has TRBV7-9 and TRBJ2-3, with D unresolved. The CDR3 spans 9 residues. Germline CDR1 SEHNR, CDR2 FQNEAQ (reference sequence). Here the CDR3 reads CPEADTQYF. The CDR3 region has the DNA TGTCCTGAGGCAGATACGCAGTATTTT.

The chain is built from TRBV12-3 or TRBV12-4 and TRBJ2-3; D unresolved. V was shortened by 4 bases and J by 0 bases, with 8 bases between the two germline ends. The CDR3 totals 14 residues. Here the CDR3 reads CASSYPASTDTQYF. The CDR3 nucleotides read TGTGCCAGCAGTTACCCCGCGAGCACAGATACGCAGTATTTT.

This clonotype has more than one count but fewer than ten. The CDR3 DNA reads TGTGCCAGCAGCCTTAGTAGCGGGGGGGTTGGGGAGACCCAGTACTTC. Its protein product is CASSLSSGGVGETQYF. The chain couples TRBV5-6 to TRBJ2-5, with TRBD2 identical over 11 bases. V dropped 4 bases and J dropped 5; count of bases not matched to a gene: 10. From germline, CDR1 is SGHDT and CDR2 YYEEEE. This CDR3 spans 16 amino acids.

This clonotype was recorded a few times. The chain uses TRBV2 and TRBJ2-1; D might be TRBD2 (6 bases). Germline CDR1 and CDR2: SNHLY and FYNNEI. Deletions cut 6 bases from V and 3 bases from J, with 15 bases between. CDR3 size: 15 residues. For the CDR3, the DNA is TGTGCCAGCAGCTCCTCCGGGACTGGCTACAATGAGCAGTTCTTC. Translation: CASSSSGTGYNEQFF.

This clonotype was counted only a few times. The rearrangement links TRBV2 to TRBJ2-1; TRBD2 matches at 12 bases. Germline CDR1 is SNHLY and CDR2 is FYNNEI. V was pared by 7 bases and J by 4 bases, with 8 bases of the junction left unmatched. The CDR3 is 16 amino acids. The CDR3 is CASNRPGLAGYNEQFF. The CDR3 coding sequence is TGTGCCAGCAACCGCCCCGGACTAGCGGGGTACAATGAGCAGTTCTTC.

The sample holds many counts of this clonotype. The rearrangement links TRBV5-1 to TRBJ1-2; 7 nucleotides match TRBD1. The germline gives CDR1 SGHRS, CDR2 YFSETQ. CDR3 size: 14 residues. J gave up 3 bases and V 4 bases, and 6 bases lay outside the gene matches. The CDR3 DNA is TGCGCCAGCAGCGAAGGACAGGCCTACTATGGCTACACCTTC. It is translated as CASSEGQAYYGYTF.

This rearrangement joins TRBV28 to TRBJ1-5; D remains unclear. From germline, CDR1 is MDHEN and CDR2 SYDVKM. This CDR3 has 12 amino acids. V lost 5 bases and J 11 bases, leaving 13 bases between the germline ends. CDR3 in amino acids: CASSLPRRAQHF. Here the CDR3 DNA reads TGTGCCAGCAGTCTCCCGAGGAGGGCCCAGCATTTT.

This clonotype has at least ten counts. V is TRBV12-3 or TRBV12-4 and J is TRBJ2-1; D ambiguous. CDR3 length: 11 amino acids. V lost 3 bases and J lost 6, with 3 bases in between. CDR3 in DNA: TGTGCCAGCAGTTTCAGCAATGAGCAGTTCTTC. It specifies CASSFSNEQFF.

This sequence joins TRBV20-1 and TRBJ1-5, with D unclear. The germline V gene has CDR1 DFQATT and CDR2 SNEGSKA (reference sequence). The V end lost 4 bases, the J end lost 6 bases, and 13 bases lay between the germline ends. This CDR3 comprises 13 residues. DNA for the CDR3: TGCAGTGCTAAGGACCGAGCCCCTCAGCCCCAGCATTTT. It encodes CSAKDRAPQPQHF.

The chain uses TRBV6-2 or TRBV6-3 and TRBJ1-1; D might be TRBD1 (6 bases). Trimming took 6 bases from V and 0 from J, leaving 11 bases between them. Looked up from germline, CDR1 is MNHEY and CDR2 is SVGEGT. This CDR3 has 14 residues. The CDR3 DNA reads as TGTGCCAGCAGCCACGGACAGCTGAACACTGAAGCTTTCTTT. This translates into CASSHGQLNTEAFF.

This clonotype was seen a few times. Written as DNA, the CDR3 is TGTGCCACCAGCAGAGACCTCATACAAGAGACCCAGTACTTC. Translation: CATSRDLIQETQYF. This chain uses TRBV15 with TRBJ2-5; D unresolved. This CDR3 has 14 residues. From germline, CDR1 is LNHNV and CDR2 YYDKDF (reference sequence). Trimming stripped 0 bases from V and 2 bases from J, with 7 bases between.

This clonotype occurred many times. This chain uses TRBV12-3 or TRBV12-4 with TRBJ1-2, with 10 bases matching TRBD1. V gave up 5 bases and J gave up 5 bases; unmatched junction bases: 14. The CDR3 totals 17 residues. The CDR3 DNA sequence: TGTGCCAGCAGTCCCCGGGACAGGGGCGGAATAATTTATGGCTACACCTTC. This gives the protein CASSPRDRGGIIYGYTF.

The CDR3 bases are TGTGCCAGCAGCTTACTAGCGGCCACGGCTAAACCCTTCTACGAGCAGTACTTC. Translated: CASSLLAATAKPFYEQYF. The V and J genes are TRBV5-6 and TRBJ2-7; 8 bases map to TRBD2. The CDR3 is 18 residues long. J gave up 3 bases and V 2 bases, and 16 bases lay outside the gene matches. CDR1 is SGHDT, CDR2 YYEEEE, per germline.

This clonotype was found a few times. V gene TRBV12-3 or TRBV12-4 combines with J gene TRBJ2-5; no reliable D call. V was shortened by 3 bases and J by 3 bases, with 8 bases between the two germline ends. The CDR3 spans 13 residues. The DNA of the CDR3 is TGTGCCAGCAGTTTGCCAGCTAAAGAGACCCAGTACTTC. It specifies CASSLPAKETQYF.

J is TRBJ1-4 and V is TRBV20-1; D not certain. The CDR3 is 12 amino acids. The germline V and J ends were trimmed by 3 bases and 7 bases, with 9 bases remaining between them. Germline V gene data show CDR1 as DFQATT and CDR2 as SNEGSKA (reference sequence). In DNA form, the CDR3 reads TGCAGTGCTAGGAGCCTAGGTGAAAAACTGTTTTTT. Amino acid sequence: CSARSLGEKLFF.

This clonotype was observed a handful of times. V gene TRBV6-4 combines with J gene TRBJ1-3; D is undetermined. The germline V and J ends were trimmed by 3 bases and 3 bases, with 6 bases remaining between them. In germline, CDR1 is MRHNA, CDR2 SNTAGT. The CDR3 sequence is 13 residues long. In DNA form, the CDR3 reads TGTGCCAGCAGTGAAGAGGTTGGAAACACCATATATTTT. As protein: CASSEEVGNTIYF.

At least ten counts were recorded for this clonotype. V and J are TRBV10-3 and TRBJ2-7, with 10 bases that match TRBD1. The germline CDR1 and CDR2 sequences are ENHRY and SYGVKD. The trim removed 5 bases at V and 2 bases at J, leaving 6 bases unmatched. The CDR3 loop spans 15 amino acids. The CDR3 DNA reads TGTGCCATCAGTCGGGACAGGGGATACCCCTACGAGCAGTACTTC. Encoded protein: CAISRDRGYPYEQYF.

The chain carries TRBV6-5 and TRBJ2-1; D not certain. The CDR3 totals 14 residues. Trimming removed 2 bases at V and 9 bases at J, with 14 bases between. The germline V gene has CDR1 MNHEY and CDR2 SVGAGI. Here the CDR3 DNA reads TGTGCCAGCAGTTACGGGGAATGGGCTGGTGAGCAGTTCTTC. It is translated as CASSYGEWAGEQFF.